The rows below give T cell receptor beta chains drawn from one sample of a study of lymphopenia after photon versus proton radiotherapy. The method was immunoSEQ multiplex PCR; TCRdb's version includes in-frame clones alone and lacks a portion of them. The table has about 160,000 clones, less than 90% seen once; the top ten hold about 4.4%. The sample consisted of peripheral blood, taken from a patient treated with photon-based radiotherapy. These receptors were obtained from a man aged 50-59 years with gastric cancer. Each CDR3 is given with its conserved first and last residue. The D gene is left open where the match is weak. Size is omitted from some rows. Given values are once, few, many or a class for expanded clones.

J	length	D	size	V	DNA	CDR3
TRBJ1-2	14	TRBD1	NA	TRBV5-5	TGTGCCAGCAGCTCCAAACAGGGGGCCTATGGCTACACCTTC	CASSSKQGAYGYTF
TRBJ1-3	16	NA	once	TRBV7-9	TGTGCCAGCAGCTCTTACAGGGCGTTCTCTGGAAACACCATATATTTT	CASSSYRAFSGNTIYF
TRBJ2-7	15	NA	NA	TRBV30	TGTGCCTGGAGTGGGGGCAGGGTACTCTCCTACGAGCAGTACTTC	CAWSGGRVLSYEQYF
TRBJ2-2	17	TRBD1	NA	TRBV19	TGTGCCAGTACCCAAAACCAACGGACAGGGAACACCGGGGAGCTGTTTTTT	CASTQNQRTGNTGELFF
TRBJ2-1	15	NA	NA	TRBV6-5	TGTGCCAGCAGTTACTTCGCCAGCTCCTACAATGAGCAGTTCTTC	CASSYFASSYNEQFF
TRBJ2-4	15	NA	NA	TRBV5-1	TGCGCCAGCAGAACTCAAACCGGGTACGAAAACATTCAGTACTTC	CASRTQTGYENIQYF
TRBJ2-3	17	NA	NA	TRBV25-1	TGTGCCAGCAGTGAAATGCACGGCGGGACAGACACAGATACGCAGTATTTT	CASSEMHGGTDTDTQYF
TRBJ2-3	14	NA	NA	TRBV5-1	TGCGCCAGCAGCCCCACCTGGGGCACAGATACGCAGTATTTT	CASSPTWGTDTQYF
TRBJ2-2	13	NA	NA	TRBV29-1	TGCAGCGTTAGCAGGGGAAACACCGGGGAGCTGTTTTTT	CSVSRGNTGELFF
TRBJ2-2	15	NA	NA	TRBV7-9	TGTGCCAGCACCCCTGCGGGACCTTACGCCGGGGAGCTGTTTTTT	CASTPAGPYAGELFF
TRBJ2-5	16	TRBD2	NA	TRBV4-1	TGCGCCAGCAGCCAAAGGCTAGCGGGAGAGCAAGAGACCCAGTACTTC	CASSQRLAGEQETQYF
TRBJ2-7	14	TRBD1	NA	TRBV7-9	TGTGCCAGCAGAAGGGACAGTGGGAACTACGAGCAGTACTTC	CASRRDSGNYEQYF
TRBJ1-5	14	NA	once	TRBV28	TGTGCCAGCAGTTTAGGGTTTTTTAATCAGCCCCAGCATTTT	CASSLGFFNQPQHF
TRBJ1-2	13	TRBD1	few	TRBV28	TGTGCCAGCAGTTTATCGACAGGGAATGGCTACACCTTC	CASSLSTGNGYTF
TRBJ2-3	16	TRBD2	NA	TRBV5-4	TGTGCCAGCAGCGCCAGACTAGCGGGAAGCACAGATACGCAGTATTTT	CASSARLAGSTDTQYF
TRBJ1-1	16	TRBD1	NA	TRBV25-1	TGTGCCAGCAGTGAGGCCCAGGGGGTAGGTAACACTGAAGCTTTCTTT	CASSEAQGVGNTEAFF
TRBJ2-7	15	NA	NA	TRBV5-4	TGTGCCAGCAGCCAAGGGACGGCTCATTCCTACGAGCAGTACTTC	CASSQGTAHSYEQYF
TRBJ1-2	18	NA	NA	TRBV15	TGTGCCACCAGCAGAGATGGCAGGGACCATAATTTAAACTATGGCTACACCTTC	CATSRDGRDHNLNYGYTF
TRBJ1-1	13	TRBD1	NA	TRBV10-3	TGTGCCATCAGCGGGACAGGGAACACTGAAGCTTTCTTT	CAISGTGNTEAFF
TRBJ2-5	13	NA	NA	TRBV5-1	TGCGCCAGCAGCTTAACCCCCCAAGAGACCCAGTACTTC	CASSLTPQETQYF
TRBJ1-5	15	NA	NA	TRBV5-1	TGCGCCAGCAGCTTGGGTCTGGGCGACAATCAGCCCCAGCATTTT	CASSLGLGDNQPQHF
TRBJ1-2	13	NA	NA	TRBV29-1	TGCAGCGTGGACAGCATTTATAACTATGGCTACACCTTC	CSVDSIYNYGYTF
TRBJ2-3	17	TRBD2	NA	TRBV7-2	TGTGCCAGCAGCTTATTGACTAGCGGGAGGGGCACAGATACGCAGTATTTT	CASSLLTSGRGTDTQYF
TRBJ1-5	16	NA	NA	TRBV19	TGTGCCAGTACCTCCCGGGTCGGGACACTTAATCAGCCCCAGCATTTT	CASTSRVGTLNQPQHF
TRBJ2-2	15	TRBD1	NA	TRBV19	TGTGCCAGTAGTATGGGACAGGGTTTCACCGGGGAGCTGTTTTTT	CASSMGQGFTGELFF
TRBJ2-7	11	NA	NA	TRBV7-8	TGTGCCAGCACCGCAGGGGTCGAGCAGTACTTC	CASTAGVEQYF
TRBJ1-2	11	NA	NA	TRBV28	TGTGCCACAAACAGGGTCTATGGCTACACCTTC	CATNRVYGYTF
TRBJ2-1	13	NA	NA	TRBV9	TGTGCCAGCAGCTACCGCGGCCTCCATGAGCAGTTCTTC	CASSYRGLHEQFF
TRBJ1-1	14	TRBD1	NA	TRBV27	TGTGCCAGCAGTTTATACAGGGGGGACACTGAAGCTTTCTTT	CASSLYRGDTEAFF
TRBJ1-2	12	NA	NA	TRBV19	TGTGCCAGTAGTGGGGGAACGAAGGGCTACACCTTC	CASSGGTKGYTF
TRBJ2-7	14	NA	once	TRBV14	TGTGCCAGCAGACGGACAGCAGCCACCTACGAGCAGTACTTC	CASRRTAATYEQYF
TRBJ2-7	14	TRBD2	NA	TRBV5-1	TGCGCCAGCAGCCCGGGACTAGCGGCCTACGAGCAGTACTTC	CASSPGLAAYEQYF
TRBJ2-1	14	TRBD2	NA	TRBV5-6	TGTGCCAGCAGCTTGGGACTAGCCCCCCATGAGCAGTTCTTC	CASSLGLAPHEQFF